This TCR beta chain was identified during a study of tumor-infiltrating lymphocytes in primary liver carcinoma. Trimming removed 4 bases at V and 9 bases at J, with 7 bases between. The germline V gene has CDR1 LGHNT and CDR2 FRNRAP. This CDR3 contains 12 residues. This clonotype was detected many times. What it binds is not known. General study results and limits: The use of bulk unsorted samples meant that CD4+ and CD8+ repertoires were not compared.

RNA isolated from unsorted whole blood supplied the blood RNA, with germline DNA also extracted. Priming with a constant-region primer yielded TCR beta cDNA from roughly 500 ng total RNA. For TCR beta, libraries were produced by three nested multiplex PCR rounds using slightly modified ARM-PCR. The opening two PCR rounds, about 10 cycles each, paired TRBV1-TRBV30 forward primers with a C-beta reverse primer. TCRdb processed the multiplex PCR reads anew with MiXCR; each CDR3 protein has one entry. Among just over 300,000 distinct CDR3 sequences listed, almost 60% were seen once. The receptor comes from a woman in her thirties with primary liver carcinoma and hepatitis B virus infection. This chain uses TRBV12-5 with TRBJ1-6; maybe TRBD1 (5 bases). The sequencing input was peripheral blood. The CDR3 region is CASGSGGSPLHF. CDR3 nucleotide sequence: TGTGCTAGTGGTTCCGGGGGTTCACCCCTCCACTTT.